Reported below is one T cell receptor (beta chain). Using immunoSEQ multiplex PCR, the repertoire was profiled, and TCRdb retains in-frame clones only, with some absent. Among 130,000 or so clones listed, almost 70% were seen once. CDR1 and CDR2 from the germline V gene are SNHLY and FYNNEI. Trimming took 10 bases from V and 7 from J, leaving 22 bases between them. CDR3 length: 15 amino acids. The data were taken from a study of blood T cell repertoires in COVID-19. This chain joins TRBV2 and TRBJ2-2; the D is unclear. The specimen was peripheral blood. The receptor comes from a woman in her 70s with acute or convalescent COVID-19. CDR3 residues: CATRDDFLFHGELFF. DNA of the CDR3: TGTGCCACTCGAGACGACTTTCTTTTTCACGGGGAGCTGTTTTTT.